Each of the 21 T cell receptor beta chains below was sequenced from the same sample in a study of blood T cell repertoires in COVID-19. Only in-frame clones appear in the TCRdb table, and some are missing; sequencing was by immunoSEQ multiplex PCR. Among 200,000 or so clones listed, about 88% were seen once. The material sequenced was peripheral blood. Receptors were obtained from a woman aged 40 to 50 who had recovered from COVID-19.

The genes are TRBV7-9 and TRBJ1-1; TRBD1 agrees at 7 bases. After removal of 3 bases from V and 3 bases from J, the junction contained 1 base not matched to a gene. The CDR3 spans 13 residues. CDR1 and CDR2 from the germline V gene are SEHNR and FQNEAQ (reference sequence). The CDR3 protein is CASSFDRDTEAFF. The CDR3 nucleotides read TGTGCCAGCAGCTTCGACAGGGACACTGAAGCTTTCTTT.

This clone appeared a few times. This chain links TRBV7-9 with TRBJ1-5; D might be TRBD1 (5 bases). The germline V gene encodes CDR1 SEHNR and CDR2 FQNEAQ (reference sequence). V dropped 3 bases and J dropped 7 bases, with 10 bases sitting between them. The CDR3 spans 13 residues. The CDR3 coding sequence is TGTGCCAGCAGCTTGGAGGGGTACCAGCCCCAGCATTTT. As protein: CASSLEGYQPQHF.

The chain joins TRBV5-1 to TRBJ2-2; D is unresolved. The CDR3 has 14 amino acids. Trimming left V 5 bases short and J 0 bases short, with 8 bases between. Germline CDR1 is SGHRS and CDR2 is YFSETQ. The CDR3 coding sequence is TGCGCCAGCAGTAGATCCACGAACACCGGGGAGCTGTTTTTT. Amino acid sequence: CASSRSTNTGELFF.

CDR3 in DNA: TGCAGCGTTGAAGATCAGAGTCTAACCGGGGTCGAGCAGTACTTC. Translating it yields CSVEDQSLTGVEQYF. The chain links TRBV29-1 to TRBJ2-7; possible D gene TRBD2, 5 bases. The length of the CDR3 is 15 residues. Germline V gene lookup returns CDR1 SQVTM and CDR2 ANQGSEA. V lost 0 bases and J 6 bases, leaving 18 bases between the germline ends.

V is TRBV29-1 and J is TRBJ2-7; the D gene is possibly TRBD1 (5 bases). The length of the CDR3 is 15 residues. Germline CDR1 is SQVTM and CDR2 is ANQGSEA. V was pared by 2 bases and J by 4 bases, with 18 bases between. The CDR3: CSVEPQEGEVYEQYF. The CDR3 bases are TGCAGCGTTGAACCACAGGAAGGGGAAGTTTACGAGCAGTACTTC.

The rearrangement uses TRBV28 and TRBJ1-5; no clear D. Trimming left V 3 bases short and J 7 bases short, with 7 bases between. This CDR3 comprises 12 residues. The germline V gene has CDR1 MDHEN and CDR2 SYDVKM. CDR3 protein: CASSLGGQPQHF. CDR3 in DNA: TGTGCCAGCAGTTTGGGAGGACAGCCCCAGCATTTT.

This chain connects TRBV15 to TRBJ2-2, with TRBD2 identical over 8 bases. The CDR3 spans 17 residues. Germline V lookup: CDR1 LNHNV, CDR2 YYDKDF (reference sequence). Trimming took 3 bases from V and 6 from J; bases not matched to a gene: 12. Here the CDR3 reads CATSSHDPGLVSGELFF. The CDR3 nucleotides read TGTGCCACCAGCAGCCACGACCCGGGACTAGTCTCCGGGGAGCTGTTTTTT.

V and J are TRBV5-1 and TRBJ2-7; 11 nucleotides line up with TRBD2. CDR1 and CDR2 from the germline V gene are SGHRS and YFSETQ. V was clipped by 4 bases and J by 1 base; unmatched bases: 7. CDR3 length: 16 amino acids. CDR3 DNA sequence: TGCGCCAGCAGCCCGGGACTAGCGGCATTGTCCTACGAGCAGTACTTC. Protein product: CASSPGLAALSYEQYF. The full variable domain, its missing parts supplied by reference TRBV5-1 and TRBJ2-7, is KAGVTQTPRYLIKTRGQQVTLSCSPISGHRSVSWYQQTPGQGLQFLFEYFSETQRNKGNFPGRFSGRQFSNSRSEMNVSTLELGDSALYLCASSPGLAALSYEQYFGPGTRLTVT.

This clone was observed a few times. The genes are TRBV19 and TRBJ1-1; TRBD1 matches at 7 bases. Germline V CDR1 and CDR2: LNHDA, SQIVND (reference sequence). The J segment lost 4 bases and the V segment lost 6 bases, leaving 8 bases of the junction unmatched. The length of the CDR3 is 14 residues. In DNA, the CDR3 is TGTGCCAGTAGCTCCTCAGGGGGAACCACTGAAGCTTTCTTT. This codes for CASSSSGGTTEAFF.

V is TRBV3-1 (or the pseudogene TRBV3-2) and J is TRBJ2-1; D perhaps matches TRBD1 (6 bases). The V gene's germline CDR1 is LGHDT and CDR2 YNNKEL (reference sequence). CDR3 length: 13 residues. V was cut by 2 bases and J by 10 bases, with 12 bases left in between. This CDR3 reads CASSQNREREQFF. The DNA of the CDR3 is TGTGCCAGCAGCCAAAACAGGGAAAGGGAGCAGTTCTTC.

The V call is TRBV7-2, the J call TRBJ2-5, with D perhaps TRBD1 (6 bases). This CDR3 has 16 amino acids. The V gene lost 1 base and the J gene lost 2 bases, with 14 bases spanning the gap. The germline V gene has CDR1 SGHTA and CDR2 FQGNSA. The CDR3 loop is CASSLGTAIAQETQYF. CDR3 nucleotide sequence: TGTGCCAGCAGCTTAGGGACAGCAATAGCTCAAGAGACCCAGTACTTC.

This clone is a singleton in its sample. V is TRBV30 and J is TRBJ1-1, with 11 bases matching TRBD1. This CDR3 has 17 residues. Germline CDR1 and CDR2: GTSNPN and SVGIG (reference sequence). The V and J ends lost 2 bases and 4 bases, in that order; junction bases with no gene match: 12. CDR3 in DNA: TGTGCCTGGAGTACCGGGACAGGGGGAAACAGGGGCACTGAAGCTTTCTTT. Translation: CAWSTGTGGNRGTEAFF.

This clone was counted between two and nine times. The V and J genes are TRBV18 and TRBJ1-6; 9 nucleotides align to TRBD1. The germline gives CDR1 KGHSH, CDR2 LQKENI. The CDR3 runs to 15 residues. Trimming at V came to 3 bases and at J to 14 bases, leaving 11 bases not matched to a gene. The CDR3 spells CASSPGTGHLRALHF. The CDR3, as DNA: TGTGCCAGCTCACCCGGGACAGGGCATCTCCGGGCCCTCCACTTT. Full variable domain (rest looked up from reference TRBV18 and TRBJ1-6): NAGVMQNPRHLVRRRGQEARLRCSPMKGHSHVYWYRQLPEEGLKFMVYLQKENIIDESGMPKERFSAEFPKEGPSILRIQQVVRGDSAAYFCASSPGTGHLRALHFGNGTRLTVT.

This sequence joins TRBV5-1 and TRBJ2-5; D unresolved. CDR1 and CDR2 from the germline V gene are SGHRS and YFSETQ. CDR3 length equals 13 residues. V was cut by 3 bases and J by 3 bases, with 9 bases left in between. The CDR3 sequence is CASSYPREETQYF. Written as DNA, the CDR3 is TGCGCCAGCAGCTACCCTCGGGAAGAGACCCAGTACTTC.

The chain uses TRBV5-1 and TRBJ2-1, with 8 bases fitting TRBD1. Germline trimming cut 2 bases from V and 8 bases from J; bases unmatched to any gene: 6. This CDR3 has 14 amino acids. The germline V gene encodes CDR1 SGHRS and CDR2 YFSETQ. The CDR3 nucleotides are TGCGCCAGCAGCTTTGTGGCAGGGGGCGATGAGCAGTTCTTC. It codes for CASSFVAGGDEQFF.

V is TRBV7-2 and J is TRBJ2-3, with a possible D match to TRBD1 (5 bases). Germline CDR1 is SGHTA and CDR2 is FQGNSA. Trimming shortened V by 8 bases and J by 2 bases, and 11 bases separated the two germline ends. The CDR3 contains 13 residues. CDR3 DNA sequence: TGTGCCAGCTCTAACAGGTACACAGATACGCAGTATTTT. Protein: CASSNRYTDTQYF.

The CDR3 protein is CASSQNGLAGGSELFF. CDR3 DNA sequence: TGCGCCAGCAGCCAGAACGGACTAGCGGGAGGGAGTGAGCTGTTTTTT. This chain uses TRBV4-1 with TRBJ2-2, with TRBD2 identical over 15 bases. CDR1 is MGHRA and CDR2 is YSYEKL in the germline V gene. With V trimmed by 3 bases and J by 11 bases, 7 bases remained unmatched. This CDR3 has 16 amino acids.

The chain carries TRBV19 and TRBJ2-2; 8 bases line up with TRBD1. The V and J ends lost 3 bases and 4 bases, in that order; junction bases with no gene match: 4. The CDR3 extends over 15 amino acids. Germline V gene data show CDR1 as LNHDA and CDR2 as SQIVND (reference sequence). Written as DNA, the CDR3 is TGTGCCAGTAGTATGAGGGACAGGTTCACCGGGGAGCTGTTTTTT. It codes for CASSMRDRFTGELFF. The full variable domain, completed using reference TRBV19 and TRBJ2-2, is DGGITQSPKYLFRKEGQNVTLSCEQNLNHDAMYWYRQDPGQGLRLIYYSQIVNDFQKGDIAEGYSVSREKKESFPLTVTSAQKNPTAFYLCASSMRDRFTGELFFGEGSRLTVL.

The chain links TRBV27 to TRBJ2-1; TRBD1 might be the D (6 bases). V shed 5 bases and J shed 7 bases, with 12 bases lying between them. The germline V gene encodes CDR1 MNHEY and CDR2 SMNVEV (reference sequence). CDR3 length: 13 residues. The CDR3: CASSEAGVNEQFF. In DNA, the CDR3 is TGTGCCAGCAGTGAGGCAGGGGTGAATGAGCAGTTCTTC.

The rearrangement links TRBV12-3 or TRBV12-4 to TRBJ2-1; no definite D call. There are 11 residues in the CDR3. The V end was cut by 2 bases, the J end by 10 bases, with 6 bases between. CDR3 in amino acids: CASSLYQEQFF. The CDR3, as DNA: TGTGCCAGCAGTTTATACCAGGAGCAGTTCTTC.

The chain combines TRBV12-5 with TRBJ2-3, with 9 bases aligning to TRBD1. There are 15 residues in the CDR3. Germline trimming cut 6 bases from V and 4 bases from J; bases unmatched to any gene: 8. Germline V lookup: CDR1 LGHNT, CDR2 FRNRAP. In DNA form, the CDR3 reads TGTGCTAGTGGACCGGGACAGGGTCGAGCAGATACGCAGTATTTT. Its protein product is CASGPGQGRADTQYF.